This T cell receptor (beta chain) appears in the sequencing data of a study of vaccination and CD4 T cells after COVID-19. The Oncomine TCR Beta short-read assay generated sequence data from the DNA of cultured CD4+ T cells. TCRdb reanalysed the PCR reads using MiXCR and keeps one entry per CDR3 protein. The sample shows about 14,000 distinct CDR3 sequences, 61% of them seen only once. As for treatment: roughly 10-day PBMC culture with coronavirus spike peptide pools or control peptides (ViraFEST assay). V shed 5 bases, J shed 5 bases, and the junction held 4 bases outside the gene matches. From germline, CDR1 is SEHNR and CDR2 FQNEAQ (reference sequence). CDR3 length: 14 residues. Notes on this clonotype: Its antigen is not known.

The sequencing input was CD4+ T cells from blood, cultured in vitro. The source of this sequence is a human donor who had recovered from COVID-19. The chain is built from TRBV7-9 and TRBJ1-3; 9 bases line up with TRBD1. The CDR3 spells CASSTGTGRNTIYF. CDR3 coding DNA: TGTGCCAGCAGCACGGGGACAGGGAGAAACACCATATATTTT.